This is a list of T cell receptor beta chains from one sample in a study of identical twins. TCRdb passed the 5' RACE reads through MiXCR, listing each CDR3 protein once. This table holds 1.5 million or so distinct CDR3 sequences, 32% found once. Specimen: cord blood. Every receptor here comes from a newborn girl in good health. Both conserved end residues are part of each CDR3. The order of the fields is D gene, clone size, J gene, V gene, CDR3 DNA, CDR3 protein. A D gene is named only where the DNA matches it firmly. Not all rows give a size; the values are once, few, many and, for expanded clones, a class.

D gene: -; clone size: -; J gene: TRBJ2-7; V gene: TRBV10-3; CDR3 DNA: TGTGCCATCAGTGAGGGGGACCCCTCCTACGAGCAGTACTTC; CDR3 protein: CAISEGDPSYEQYF
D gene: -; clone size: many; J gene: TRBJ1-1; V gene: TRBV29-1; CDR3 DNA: TGCAGCGTTCAGGGCGTTTTGGTCACTGAAGCTTTCTTT; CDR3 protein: CSVQGVLVTEAFF
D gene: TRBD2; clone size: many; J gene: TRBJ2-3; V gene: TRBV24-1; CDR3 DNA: TGTGCCACCAGTGATCGAGGACTAGCGGCCGATACGCAGTATTTT; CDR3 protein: CATSDRGLAADTQYF
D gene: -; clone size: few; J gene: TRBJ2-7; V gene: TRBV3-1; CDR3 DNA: TGTGCCAGCAGCCGTGGGACAAACCCTATCCAGTACTTC; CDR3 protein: CASSRGTNPIQYF
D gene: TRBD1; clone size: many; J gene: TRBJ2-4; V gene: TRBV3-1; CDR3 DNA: TGTGCCAGCAGCCGTACAGGGGTGGCCAAAAACATTCAGTACTTC; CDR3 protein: CASSRTGVAKNIQYF
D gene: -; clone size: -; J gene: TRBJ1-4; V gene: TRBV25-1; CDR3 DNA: TGTGCCAGCAGTTGGGGGCTCGGAGAAAAACTGTTTTTT; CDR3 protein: CASSWGLGEKLFF
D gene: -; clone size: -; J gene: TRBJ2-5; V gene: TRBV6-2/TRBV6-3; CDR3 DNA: TGTGCCAGCAGTTACCAGGTCCTACAGGAGACCCAGTACTTC; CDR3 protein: CASSYQVLQETQYF
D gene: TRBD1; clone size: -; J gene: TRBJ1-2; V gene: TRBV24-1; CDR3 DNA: TGTGCCACCAGTGAGCCCGGGACAGGGGACTATGGCTACACCTTC; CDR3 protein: CATSEPGTGDYGYTF
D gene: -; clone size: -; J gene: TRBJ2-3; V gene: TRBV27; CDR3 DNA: TGTGCCAGCAGTTTATCGGAGGCCCCAGATACGCAGTATTTT; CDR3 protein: CASSLSEAPDTQYF
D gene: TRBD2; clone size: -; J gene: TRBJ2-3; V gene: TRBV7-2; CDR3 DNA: TGTGCCAGCAGCCTCATTTGGGGACTAGCGGGGAGCACAGATACGCAGTATTTT; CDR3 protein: CASSLIWGLAGSTDTQYF
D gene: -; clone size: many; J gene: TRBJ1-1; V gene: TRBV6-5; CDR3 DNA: TGTGCCAGCAGTTATCCGGGACAAGAAGCTTTCTTT; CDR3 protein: CASSYPGQEAFF
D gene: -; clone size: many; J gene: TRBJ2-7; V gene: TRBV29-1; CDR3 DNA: TGCAGCGTTGAAGATGGGAGTAACTACGAGCAGTACTTC; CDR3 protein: CSVEDGSNYEQYF
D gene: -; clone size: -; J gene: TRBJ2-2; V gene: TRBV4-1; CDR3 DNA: TGTGCCAGCAGGCCAGTGGGCACCGGGGAGCTGTTTTTT; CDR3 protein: CASRPVGTGELFF
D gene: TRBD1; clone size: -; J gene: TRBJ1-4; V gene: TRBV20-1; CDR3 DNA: TGCAGTGCTGACAGGGGTGAAAAACTGTTTTTT; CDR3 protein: CSADRGEKLFF
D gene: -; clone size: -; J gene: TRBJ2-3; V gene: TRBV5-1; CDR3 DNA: TGCGCCAGCAGCTTGTCCCCGAGGGCAGATACGCAGTATTTT; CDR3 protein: CASSLSPRADTQYF
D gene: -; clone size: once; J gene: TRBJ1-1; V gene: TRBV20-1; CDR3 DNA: TGCAGTGCACGGAGGGACACTTTGAACACTGAAGCTTTCTTT; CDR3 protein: CSARRDTLNTEAFF
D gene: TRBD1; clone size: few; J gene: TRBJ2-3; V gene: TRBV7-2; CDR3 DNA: TGTGCCAGCAGCTTAGCACAGGGGGCCACAGATACGCAGTATTTT; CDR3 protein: CASSLAQGATDTQYF
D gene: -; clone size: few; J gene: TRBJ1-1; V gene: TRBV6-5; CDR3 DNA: TGTGCCAGCAGTCCCTATAGTGGCAGGGGAGACACTGAAGCTTTCTTT; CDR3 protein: CASSPYSGRGDTEAFF
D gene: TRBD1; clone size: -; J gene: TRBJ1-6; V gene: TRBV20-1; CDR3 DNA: TGCAGTGCTGGAACAGGGGCCCTTTTTAATAATTCACCCCTCCACTTT; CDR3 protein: CSAGTGALFNNSPLHF
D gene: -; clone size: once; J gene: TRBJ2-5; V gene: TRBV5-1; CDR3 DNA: TGCGCCAGCAGCTCCGGGACTGGCGGACCCCAAGAGACCCAGTACTTC; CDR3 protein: CASSSGTGGPQETQYF
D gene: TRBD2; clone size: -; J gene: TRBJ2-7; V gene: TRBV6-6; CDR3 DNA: TGTGCCAGCAGTTACAGGCGGGGGGTCTACGAGCAGTACTTC; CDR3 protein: CASSYRRGVYEQYF
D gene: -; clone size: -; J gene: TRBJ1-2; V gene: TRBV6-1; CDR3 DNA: TGTGCCAGCAGTGAAGTATGGGGGGCGAAAGATGGCTACACCTTC; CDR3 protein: CASSEVWGAKDGYTF
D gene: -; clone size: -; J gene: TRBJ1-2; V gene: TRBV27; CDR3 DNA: TGTGCCAGCAGTTTAAACGGGGGGCCGACAGCTTTCCTCTATGGCTACACCTTC; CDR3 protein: CASSLNGGPTAFLYGYTF